This T cell receptor beta chain was observed in a study of shared clonotypes between healthy human individuals. TCRdb's table, derived via immunoSEQ multiplex PCR, lists solely in-frame clones and lacks some. This sample has about 2.4 million clones, with more than 85% found just once. The CDR3 is 16 amino acids. CDR1 is SGHTA and CDR2 is FQGNSA in the germline V gene. Trimming pared 4 bases from V and 7 bases from J, leaving 19 bases between. The genes are TRBV7-2 and TRBJ2-2; tentative D call: TRBD2 (7 bases). The sequenced sample was naive CD4+ T cells from PBMCs. Stated subset: CD45RA+ positively selected. The origin of this receptor is a man between 18 and 35 years old in good health. Some clones in this sample may be carry-over from other donors' samples. The DNA for the CDR3 is TGTGCCAGCAGCTCCCGGGGGGCAGGGCCAGGCGGGGAGCTGTTTTTT. It is translated as CASSSRGAGPGGELFF. Looking up the rest from reference TRBV7-2 and TRBJ2-2 gives the full variable domain: GAGVSQSPSNKVTEKGKDVELRCDPISGHTALYWYRQSLGQGLEFLIYFQGNSAPDKSGLPSDRFSAERTGGSVSTLTIQRTQQEDSAVYLCASSSRGAGPGGELFFGEGSRLTVL.